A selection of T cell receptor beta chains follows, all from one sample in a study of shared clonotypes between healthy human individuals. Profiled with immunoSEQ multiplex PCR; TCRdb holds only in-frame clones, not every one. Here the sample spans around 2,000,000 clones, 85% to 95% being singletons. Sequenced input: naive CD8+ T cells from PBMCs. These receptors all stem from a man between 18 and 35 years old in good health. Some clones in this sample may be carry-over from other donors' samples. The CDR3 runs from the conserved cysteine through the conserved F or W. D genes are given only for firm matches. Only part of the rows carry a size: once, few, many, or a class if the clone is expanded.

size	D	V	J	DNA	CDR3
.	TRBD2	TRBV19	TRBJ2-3	TGTGCCAGTAGTACCCTGACTAGCGAATCAGATACGCAGTATTTT	CASSTLTSESDTQYF
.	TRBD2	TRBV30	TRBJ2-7	TGTGCCGGGGAGACTAGCGGGAGCTACGAGCAGTACTTC	CAGETSGSYEQYF
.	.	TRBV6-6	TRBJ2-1	TGTGCCAGCAGGATAGGGGGGGCTACCTACAATGAGCAGTTCTTC	CASRIGGATYNEQFF
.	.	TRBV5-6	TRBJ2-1	TGTGCCAGCAGCTTGGACAGCTTGAGCGATGAGCAGTTCTTC	CASSLDSLSDEQFF
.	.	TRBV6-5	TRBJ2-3	TGTGCCAGCAGTTACTCGTTGTCCAGCACAGATACGCAGTATTTT	CASSYSLSSTDTQYF
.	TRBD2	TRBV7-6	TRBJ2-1	TGTGCCAGCAGCTACCGTCGGGGGGTCAGCTCCTACAATGAGCAGTTCTTC	CASSYRRGVSSYNEQFF
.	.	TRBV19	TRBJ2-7	TGTGCCAGTAGTATGGAAACAGGGTACGACGAGCAGTACTTC	CASSMETGYDEQYF
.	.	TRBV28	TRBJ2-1	TGTGCCAGCAATTCCCGCCGGGCGGGGATTGGCGATGAGCAGTTCTTC	CASNSRRAGIGDEQFF
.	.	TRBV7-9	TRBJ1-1	TGTGCCAGCAGCTTGGGACGGGGATTTGAAGCTTTCTTT	CASSLGRGFEAFF
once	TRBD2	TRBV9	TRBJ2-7	TGTGCCAGCAGCGCCTTTAGCGGGGGGGTTTACGAGCAGTACTTC	CASSAFSGGVYEQYF
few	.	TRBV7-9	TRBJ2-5	TGTGCCAGCAGCTTAGTGGGGCAAGAGACCCAGTACTTC	CASSLVGQETQYF
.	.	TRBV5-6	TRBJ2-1	TGTGCCAGCAGCTACGTACAGGACGAGCAGTTCTTC	CASSYVQDEQFF
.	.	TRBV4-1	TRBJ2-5	TGCGCCAGCAGCCAGGTAACATATCAAGAGACCCAGTACTTC	CASSQVTYQETQYF
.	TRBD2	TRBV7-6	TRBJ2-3	TGTGCCAGCAGCTTAGTAGCGGGAGGGAGCACAGATACGCAGTATTTT	CASSLVAGGSTDTQYF
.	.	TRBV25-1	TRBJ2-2	TGTGCCAGCAGCCCGAGCTTCCCCGGGGAGCTGTTTTTT	CASSPSFPGELFF
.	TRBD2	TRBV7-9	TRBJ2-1	TGTGCCAGCAACCCGACTAGCATGAATGAGCAGTTCTTC	CASNPTSMNEQFF
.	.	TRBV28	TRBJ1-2	TGTGCCAGCCTGGATCAGAGCACGGGACCGCGGCTTAGCTATGGCTACACCTTC	CASLDQSTGPRLSYGYTF
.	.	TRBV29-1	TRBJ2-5	TGCAGCGTTGTCTTTGGAGTAGGGTGGGAAAAAAAAGAGACCCAGTACTTC	CSVVFGVGWEKKETQYF
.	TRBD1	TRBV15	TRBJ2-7	TGTGCCACCAGCAGAGTTCCCCCAACGGCGTGGACAGGGGGCATCGACGAGCAGTACTTC	CATSRVPPTAWTGGIDEQYF
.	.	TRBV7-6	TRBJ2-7	TGTGCCAGCAGCCCCGGGAAAGGGCCCTACGAGCAGTACTTC	CASSPGKGPYEQYF
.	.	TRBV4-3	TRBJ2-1	TGCGCCAGCAGCCAAGATTCAGGGTATGGAGCCCTCTACAATGAGCAGTTCTTC	CASSQDSGYGALYNEQFF
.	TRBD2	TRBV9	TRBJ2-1	TGTGCCAGCAGCATAACTACTAGCGGGAGTGGCGATGAGCAGTTCTTC	CASSITTSGSGDEQFF
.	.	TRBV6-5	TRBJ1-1	TGTGCCAGCAGCTACACTCGCCGGGGGACCACTGAAGCTTTCTTT	CASSYTRRGTTEAFF
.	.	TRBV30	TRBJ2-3	TGTGCCTGGACGGAGGCCGAAGATACGCAGTATTTT	CAWTEAEDTQYF
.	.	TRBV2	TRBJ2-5	TGTGCCAGCAGTCCACGCCTGGCAGGGGCCCAAGAGACCCAGTACTTC	CASSPRLAGAQETQYF
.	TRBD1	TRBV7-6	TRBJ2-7	TGTGCCAGCAGCTTAGTCCCGGGACAGGGGGCCCCCTACGAGCAGTACTTC	CASSLVPGQGAPYEQYF
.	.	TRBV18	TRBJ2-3	TGTGCCAGCTCACACTTAAGACAGGCTGGCACAGATACGCAGTATTTT	CASSHLRQAGTDTQYF
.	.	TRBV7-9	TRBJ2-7	TGTGCCAGCAGTTATCAGTACCGGCAGTACTTC	CASSYQYRQYF
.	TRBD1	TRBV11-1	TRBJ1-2	TGTGCCAGCAGCACAGGGGTCGGTGACTATGGCTACACCTTC	CASSTGVGDYGYTF
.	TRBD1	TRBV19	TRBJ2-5	TGTGCCAGTAGTCCTGACAGGGTGGCGGAGACCCAGTACTTC	CASSPDRVAETQYF
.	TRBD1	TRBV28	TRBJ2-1	TGTGCCAGCCGCACGACGGGACAGGGCGCTAGGAGCAATGAGCAGTTCTTC	CASRTTGQGARSNEQFF
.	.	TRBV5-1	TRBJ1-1	TGCGCCAGCAGCCCGTGGGTAGGGAATGAAGCTTTCTTT	CASSPWVGNEAFF